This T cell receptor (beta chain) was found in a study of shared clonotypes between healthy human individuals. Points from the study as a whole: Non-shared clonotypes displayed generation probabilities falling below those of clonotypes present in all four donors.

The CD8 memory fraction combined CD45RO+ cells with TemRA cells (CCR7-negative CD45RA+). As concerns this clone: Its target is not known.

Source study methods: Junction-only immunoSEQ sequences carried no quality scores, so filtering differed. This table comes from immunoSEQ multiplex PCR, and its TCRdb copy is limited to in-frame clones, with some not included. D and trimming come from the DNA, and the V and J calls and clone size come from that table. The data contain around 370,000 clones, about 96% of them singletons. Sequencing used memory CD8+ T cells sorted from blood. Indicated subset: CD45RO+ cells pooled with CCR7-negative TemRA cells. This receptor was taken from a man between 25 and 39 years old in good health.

Here the CDR3 reads CASSLWYEQYF. The CDR3 bases are TGTGCCAGCAGTTTATGGTACGAGCAGTACTTC. J is TRBJ2-7 and V is TRBV28; the D is unclear. Per germline, CDR1 MDHEN and CDR2 SYDVKM. This CDR3 has 11 residues. Deletions cut 0 bases from V and 4 bases from J, with 1 base between.